This TCR beta chain was recovered during a study of vaccination effects on CD4 cells after COVID-19. Trimming took off 0 bases at V and 2 bases at J, with 14 bases between the two ends. The CDR3 totals 16 residues. Germline assignment: CDR1 GTSNPN and CDR2 SVGIG (reference sequence). A word on this clone: Its antigen remains unidentified.

Antigen-specific CD4+ T cells were expanded with viral peptide pools in the ViraFEST assay before sequencing. Isolating CD4+ T cells followed more than eight days of culture. Participants got two doses of BNT162b2 or mRNA-1273 vaccine. Generated by immunoSEQ multiplex PCR, the TCRdb table keeps only in-frame clones and is missing some. The sample holds about 22,000 clones, more than 65% seen once. The chain joins TRBV30 to TRBJ1-5; D may be TRBD1 (6 bases). This material consisted of CD4+ T cells from PBMCs cultured with HCoV-NL63 spike peptides, taken after COVID-19 vaccination. The origin of this receptor is a human donor who received a COVID-19 vaccine. This CDR3 is CAWSVLGGHGNQPQHF. The CDR3 DNA reads as TGTGCCTGGAGTGTACTCGGGGGACACGGCAATCAGCCCCAGCATTTT. The full variable domain, completed using reference TRBV30 and TRBJ1-5, is SQTIHQWPATLVQPVGSPLSLECTVEGTSNPNLYWYRQAAGRGLQLLFYSVGIGQISSEVPQNLSASRPQDRQFILSSKKLLLSDSGFYLCAWSVLGGHGNQPQHFGDGTRLSIL.